This TCR beta chain was captured by sequencing in a study of cytomegalovirus exposure and HLA in healthy donors. The PCR ran on 60 Vbeta and 13 Jbeta primers. TCRdb's table, derived via immunoSEQ multiplex PCR, lists solely in-frame clones and lacks some. This sample has 90,000 to 100,000 clones, with about 83% found just once. Between the trimmed V and J ends, which lost 5 bases and 0 bases, there was a span of 10 bases. The CDR3 spans 13 residues. Germline values: CDR1 SQVTM, CDR2 ANQGSEA. This chain links TRBV29-1 with TRBJ1-1, with a weak D call TRBD1 (6 bases). Material for sequencing was PBMCs. The receptor was isolated from a man between 60 and 75 years old in good health and CMV-seropositive. CDR3 protein: CSVRQGLNTEAFF. CDR3 coding DNA: TGCAGCGTTCGGCAGGGGTTGAACACTGAAGCTTTCTTT.